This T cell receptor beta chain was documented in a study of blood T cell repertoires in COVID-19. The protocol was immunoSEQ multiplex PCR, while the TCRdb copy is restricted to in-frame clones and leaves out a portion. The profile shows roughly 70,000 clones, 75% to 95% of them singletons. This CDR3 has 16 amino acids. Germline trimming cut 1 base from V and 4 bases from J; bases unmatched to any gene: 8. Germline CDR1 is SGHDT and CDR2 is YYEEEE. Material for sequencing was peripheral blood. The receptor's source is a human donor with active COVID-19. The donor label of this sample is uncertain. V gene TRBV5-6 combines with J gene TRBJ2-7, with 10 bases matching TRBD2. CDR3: CASSLLSSGSIYEQYF. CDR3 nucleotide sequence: TGTGCCAGCAGCTTGCTGTCTAGCGGGAGCATATACGAGCAGTACTTC.